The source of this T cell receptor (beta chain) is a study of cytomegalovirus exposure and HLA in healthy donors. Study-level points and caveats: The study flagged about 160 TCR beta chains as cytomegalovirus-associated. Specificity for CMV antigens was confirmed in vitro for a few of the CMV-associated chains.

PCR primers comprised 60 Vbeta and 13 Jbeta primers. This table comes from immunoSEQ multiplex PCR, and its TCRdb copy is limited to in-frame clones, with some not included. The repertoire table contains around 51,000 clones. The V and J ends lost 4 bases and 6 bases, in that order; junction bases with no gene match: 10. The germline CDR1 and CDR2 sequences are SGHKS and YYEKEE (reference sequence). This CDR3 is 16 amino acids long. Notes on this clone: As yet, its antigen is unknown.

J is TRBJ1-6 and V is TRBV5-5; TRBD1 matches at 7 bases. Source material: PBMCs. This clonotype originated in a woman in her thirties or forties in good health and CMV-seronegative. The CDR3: CASSPTWTGSNSPLHF. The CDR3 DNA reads TGTGCCAGCAGCCCCACGTGGACAGGTTCTAATTCACCCCTCCACTTT.